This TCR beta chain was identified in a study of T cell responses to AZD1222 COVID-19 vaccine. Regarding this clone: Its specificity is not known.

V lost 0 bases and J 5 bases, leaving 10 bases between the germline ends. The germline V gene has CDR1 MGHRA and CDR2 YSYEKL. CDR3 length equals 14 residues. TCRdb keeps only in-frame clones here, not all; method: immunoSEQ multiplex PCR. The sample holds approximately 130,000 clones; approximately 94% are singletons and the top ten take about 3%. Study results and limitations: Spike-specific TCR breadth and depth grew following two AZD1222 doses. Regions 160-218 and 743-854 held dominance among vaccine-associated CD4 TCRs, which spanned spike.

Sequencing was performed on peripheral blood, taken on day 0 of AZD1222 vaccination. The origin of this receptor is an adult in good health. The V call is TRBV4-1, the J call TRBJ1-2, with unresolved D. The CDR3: CASSQDRWSYGYTF. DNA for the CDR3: TGCGCCAGCAGCCAAGATCGCTGGTCTTATGGCTACACCTTC.